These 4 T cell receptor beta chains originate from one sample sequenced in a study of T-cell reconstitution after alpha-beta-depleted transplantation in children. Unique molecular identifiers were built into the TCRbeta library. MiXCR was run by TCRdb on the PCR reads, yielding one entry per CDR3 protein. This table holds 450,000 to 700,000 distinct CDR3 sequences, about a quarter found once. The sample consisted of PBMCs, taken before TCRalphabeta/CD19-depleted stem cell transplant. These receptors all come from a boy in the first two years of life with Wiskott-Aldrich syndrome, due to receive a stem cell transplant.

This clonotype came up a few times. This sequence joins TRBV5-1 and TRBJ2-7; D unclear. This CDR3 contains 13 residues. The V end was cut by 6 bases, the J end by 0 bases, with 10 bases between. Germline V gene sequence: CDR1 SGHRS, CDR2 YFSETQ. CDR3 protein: CASMSESSYEQYF. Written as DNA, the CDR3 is TGCGCCAGCATGAGCGAGTCCTCCTACGAGCAGTACTTC.

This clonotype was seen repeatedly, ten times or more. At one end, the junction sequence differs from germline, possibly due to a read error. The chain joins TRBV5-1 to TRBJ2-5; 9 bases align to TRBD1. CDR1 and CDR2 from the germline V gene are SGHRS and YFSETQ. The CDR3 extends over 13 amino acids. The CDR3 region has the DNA TGTGCCAGCAGCTTGGGACAGGGAGAGACCCAGTACTTC. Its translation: CASSLGQGETQYF.

The CDR3 sequence is CASSRGQGDYNEQFF. The CDR3, as DNA: TGTGCCAGCAGCCGAGGACAGGGGGATTACAATGAGCAGTTCTTC. This chain joins TRBV7-9 and TRBJ2-1; 10 nucleotides agree with TRBD1. With 5 bases clipped from V and 4 bases from J, the junction kept 5 bases outside the gene matches. CDR1 and CDR2 from the germline V gene are SEHNR and FQNEAQ (reference sequence). The length of the CDR3 is 15 residues.

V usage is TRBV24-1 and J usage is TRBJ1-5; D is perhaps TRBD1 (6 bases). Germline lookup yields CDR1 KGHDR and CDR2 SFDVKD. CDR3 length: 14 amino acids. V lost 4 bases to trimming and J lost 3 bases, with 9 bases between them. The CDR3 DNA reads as TGTGCCACCAGTGAATCAGGGGTCAATCAGCCCCAGCATTTT. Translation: CATSESGVNQPQHF.